This is a list of T cell receptor beta chains from one sample in a study of a mutant IDH1 vaccine in newly diagnosed glioma. Here immunoSEQ multiplex PCR was the method, and the copy in TCRdb shows in-frame clones only, minus some. The sample gives just over 65,000 clones, about 80% of which show up once; about an eighth is in the top ten. Their antigens are not known. The specimen was PBMCs, collected from a glioma patient whose treatment included an IDH1 peptide vaccine. The receptors shown here come from a man younger than 35 with glioma. CDR3s include the opening cysteine and the closing phenylalanine or tryptophan. Each record gives: J gene, V gene, clone size, D gene, CDR3 protein, CDR3 DNA. A D gene is named only where the DNA matches it firmly. Part of the rows lack a size; the others show once, few, many or a class for expanded clones.

j_gene: TRBJ2-5; v_gene: TRBV7-9; abundance: NA; d_gene: TRBD2; CDR3aa: CASSLAPSGDQETQYF; CDR3nt: TGTGCCAGCAGCTTAGCCCCCAGCGGGGACCAAGAGACCCAGTACTTC
j_gene: TRBJ2-1; v_gene: TRBV4-2; abundance: NA; d_gene: NA; CDR3aa: CASSRGGGVYNEQFF; CDR3nt: TGTGCCAGCAGCCGGGGCGGGGGCGTATACAATGAGCAGTTCTTC
j_gene: TRBJ2-3; v_gene: TRBV9; abundance: NA; d_gene: NA; CDR3aa: CASSVAGVAGDTQYF; CDR3nt: TGTGCCAGCAGCGTAGCCGGGGTCGCAGGAGATACGCAGTATTTT
j_gene: TRBJ2-2; v_gene: TRBV7-9; abundance: NA; d_gene: NA; CDR3aa: CASSPRTGRDTGELFF; CDR3nt: TGTGCCAGCAGCCCCCGGACAGGGAGGGACACCGGGGAGCTGTTTTTT
j_gene: TRBJ2-7; v_gene: TRBV2; abundance: once; d_gene: NA; CDR3aa: CASSEVQGTYEQYF; CDR3nt: TGTGCCAGCAGTGAAGTCCAGGGGACCTACGAGCAGTACTTC
j_gene: TRBJ1-2; v_gene: TRBV29-1; abundance: NA; d_gene: NA; CDR3aa: CSVETWVPPLGYGYTF; CDR3nt: TGCAGCGTTGAAACGTGGGTCCCCCCGCTTGGCTATGGCTACACCTTC
j_gene: TRBJ1-2; v_gene: TRBV5-4; abundance: NA; d_gene: NA; CDR3aa: CASSTPGAPLGYTF; CDR3nt: TGTGCCAGCAGCACTCCTGGGGCGCCCCTCGGCTACACCTTC
j_gene: TRBJ2-6; v_gene: TRBV10-3; abundance: NA; d_gene: TRBD1; CDR3aa: CAIRDRGRANVLTF; CDR3nt: TGTGCCATCAGAGACAGGGGACGAGCCAACGTCCTGACTTTC
j_gene: TRBJ2-1; v_gene: TRBV6-1; abundance: NA; d_gene: TRBD1; CDR3aa: CASSEQGALPHEQFF; CDR3nt: TGTGCCAGCAGTGAACAGGGGGCCCTCCCCCATGAGCAGTTCTTC
j_gene: TRBJ1-1; v_gene: TRBV5-4; abundance: once; d_gene: NA; CDR3aa: CASSMDQNTEAFF; CDR3nt: TGTGCCAGCAGCATGGACCAGAACACTGAAGCTTTCTTT
j_gene: TRBJ1-1; v_gene: TRBV4-3; abundance: NA; d_gene: TRBD1; CDR3aa: CASSQDPNRQGMNTEAFF; CDR3nt: TGCGCCAGCAGCCAAGATCCAAATCGACAGGGAATGAACACTGAAGCTTTCTTT
j_gene: TRBJ2-2; v_gene: TRBV2; abundance: few; d_gene: TRBD1; CDR3aa: CASSLDRENTGELFF; CDR3nt: TGTGCCAGCAGTCTTGACAGGGAGAACACCGGGGAGCTGTTTTTT
j_gene: TRBJ1-4; v_gene: TRBV4-1; abundance: NA; d_gene: NA; CDR3aa: CASSQDGPRGEKLFF; CDR3nt: TGCGCCAGCAGCCAAGATGGTCCGAGGGGGGAAAAACTGTTTTTT